This T cell receptor beta chain was captured by sequencing in a study of T cells in Graves' hyperthyroidism and ophthalmopathy. Study as a whole: Peripheral blood was secured at the point of initial diagnosis, before any treatment.

It was RNA transcripts that yielded the amplified TCR beta CDR3 regions. HTBI primers were employed in a first-round RT-PCR of the TCR CDR3. MiXCR, run by TCRdb on the multiplex PCR reads, gives a single entry per CDR3 protein. The sample includes approximately 690,000 distinct CDR3 sequences, around 20% of them seen just once. The sample holds many counts of this clonotype. Its antigen is unidentified. General study findings and limits: Most expanded thyroid clonotypes above 0.001 recurred in blood.

J was trimmed by 7 bases and V by 5 bases; bases with no gene match: 7. Germline V gives CDR1 SGHAT, CDR2 FQNNGV. The CDR3 extends over 15 amino acids. Sequencing was done on a sample of blood. This chain connects TRBV11-2 to TRBJ2-2; TRBD2 matches at 10 bases. This TCR was recovered from a man aged 30 to 39 with Graves' ophthalmopathy. CDR3 sequence (DNA): TGTGCCAGCAGCCGTCTAGCGGGAGCTGACGGGGAGCTGTTTTTT. It encodes CASSRLAGADGELFF. Together with reference TRBV11-2 and TRBJ2-2, the CDR3 gives the full variable domain: EAGVAQSPRYKIIEKRQSVAFWCNPISGHATLYWYQQILGQGPKLLIQFQNNGVVDDSQLPKDRFSAERLKGVDSTLKIQPAKLEDSAVYLCASSRLAGADGELFFGEGSRLTVL.